This entry lists 27 T cell receptor beta chains sequenced from one sample in a study of siplizumab effects on memory and regulatory T cells. Repertoires were generated with immunoSEQ multiplex PCR, while TCRdb's copy carries only in-frame clones and drops some. The sample includes more than 85,000 clones, 90% to 95% of them seen just once. Sequences were obtained from Tregs sorted from blood. The source of these receptors is a human donor in good health.

The V call is TRBV21-1, the J call TRBJ2-4; the table's TRBD1 call for D was not verified on the DNA. TRBV21-1 corresponds to a pseudogene. The CDR3 spans 16 residues. Written as DNA, the CDR3 is TGTGCCAGCAGCAGAAAGACAGGGGTTTCCAAAAACATTCAGTACTTC. Protein: CASSRKTGVSKNIQYF.

This clone has only one observation. The genes are TRBV11-2 and TRBJ1-4, with D unclear. This CDR3 has 16 residues. Germline loops: CDR1 SGHAT, CDR2 FQNNGV. Trimming left V 5 bases short and J 3 bases short, with 16 bases between. CDR3 sequence reads: CASSPKVWVANEKLFF. Written as DNA, the CDR3 is TGTGCCAGCAGCCCAAAGGTCTGGGTGGCTAATGAAAAACTGTTTTTT.

CDR3 residues: CASSPWTGDEQIRGNEQFF. CDR3 in DNA: TGTGCCAGCAGCCCATGGACAGGGGACGAACAGATCCGTGGGAATGAGCAGTTCTTC. This chain uses TRBV28 with TRBJ2-1; 9 bases are a match to TRBD1. CDR1 is MDHEN and CDR2 is SYDVKM in the germline V gene. After removal of 6 bases from V and 7 bases from J, the junction contained 22 bases not matched to a gene. The CDR3 sequence is 19 residues long.

This sequence joins TRBV18 and TRBJ1-4, with D tentatively TRBD1 (5 bases). The ends were cut back, 6 bases at V and 0 bases at J, with 5 bases in the middle. The CDR3 loop spans 13 amino acids. Germline CDR1 and CDR2: KGHSH and LQKENI. CDR3: CASSGATNEKLFF. CDR3 coding DNA: TGTGCCAGCTCGGGGGCAACTAATGAAAAACTGTTTTTT.

The gene calls are TRBV19 and TRBJ2-1; D not certain. With 1 base removed from V and 4 bases from J, the gap between germline ends came to 11 bases. The CDR3 covers 15 residues. The germline gives CDR1 LNHDA, CDR2 SQIVND (reference sequence). The CDR3 bases are TGTGCCAGTAGTATAGTGTCGGGTTGGTACAATGAGCAGTTCTTC. Protein product: CASSIVSGWYNEQFF.

This clone was seen a single time. The V call is TRBV6-1, the J call TRBJ1-5; maybe TRBD1 (5 bases). Per the germline V gene, CDR1 is MNHNS and CDR2 is SASEGT. This CDR3 is 17 amino acids long. The V and J ends lost 1 base and 1 base respectively, with 14 bases between them. Here the CDR3 reads CASSEVYGRDSNQPQHF. The CDR3 nucleotides read TGTGCCAGCAGTGAAGTTTACGGCCGGGACAGCAATCAGCCCCAGCATTTT.

The genes are TRBV7-2 and TRBJ2-3; D is perhaps TRBD2 (5 bases). The CDR3 spans 13 residues. Germline CDR1 reads SGHTA; CDR2 reads FQGNSA. V shed 0 bases and J shed 8 bases, with 9 bases lying between them. CDR3 in amino acids: CASSLARRGTQYF. Here the CDR3 DNA reads TGTGCCAGCAGCTTAGCGCGACGGGGTACGCAGTATTTT.

The chain is built from TRBV29-1 and TRBJ2-1; no firm D call. Germline values: CDR1 SQVTM, CDR2 ANQGSEA. The CDR3 length is 14 residues. The V end was cut by 5 bases, the J end by 4 bases, with 15 bases between. The CDR3 sequence is CSVSAGLLYNEQFF. In DNA, the CDR3 is TGCAGCGTTTCAGCTGGGTTGCTTTACAATGAGCAGTTCTTC.

The chain joins TRBV29-1 to TRBJ1-1; TRBD1 matches 7 bases. Germline V CDR1 and CDR2: SQVTM, ANQGSEA. V shed 6 bases, J shed 0 bases, and the junction held 4 bases outside the gene matches. This CDR3 spans 13 amino acids. The CDR3 region has the DNA TGCAGCGTCCCGGGACAGTTGAACACTGAAGCTTTCTTT. This translates into CSVPGQLNTEAFF. The complete variable domain, with remaining parts taken from reference TRBV29-1 and TRBJ1-1, reads SAVISQKPSRDICQRGTSLTIQCQVDSQVTMMFWYRQQPGQSLTLIATANQGSEATYESGFVIDKFPISRPNLTFSTLTVSNMSPEDSSIYLCSVPGQLNTEAFFGQGTRLTVV.

This chain links TRBV7-9 with TRBJ2-3, with 7 bases matching TRBD2. This CDR3 contains 15 residues. Trimming at V came to 5 bases and at J to 7 bases, leaving 12 bases not matched to a gene. Looked up from germline, CDR1 is SEHNR and CDR2 is FQNEAQ (reference sequence). The CDR3 loop is CASSPAGTKSNTQYF. CDR3 nucleotide sequence: TGTGCCAGCAGCCCGGCCGGGACTAAATCTAATACGCAGTATTTT.

This clone was seen a single time. The J gene is TRBJ2-7, the V gene TRBV4-1; 10 positions agree with TRBD1. V lost 1 base to trimming and J lost 8 bases; unmatched junction nucleotides: 8. Per germline, CDR1 MGHRA and CDR2 YSYEKL. CDR3 length: 15 amino acids. For the CDR3, the DNA is TGCGCCAGCAGCCAAGTAGACAGGGGGCCCTTTCAGCAGTACTTC. This gives the protein CASSQVDRGPFQQYF.

The chain has TRBV2 and TRBJ2-5; either TRBD1 or TRBD2 may fit D (5 bases each). The end of the DNA aligns better with TRBJ2-7, so the J call may be wrong. The CDR3 spans 13 residues. Germline-derived CDR1 and CDR2 are SNHLY and FYNNEI. CDR3 sequence: CATTRDLLYEQYF. The CDR3 region has the DNA TGTGCCACTACCCGGGACCTACTCTACGAGCAGTACTTC.

The chain is built from TRBV28 and TRBJ2-7; D is tentatively TRBD1 or TRBD2 (5 bases each). The length of the CDR3 is 15 residues. Trimming shortened V by 5 bases and J by 3 bases, and 17 bases separated the two germline ends. Germline values: CDR1 MDHEN, CDR2 SYDVKM. The CDR3 bases are TGTGCCAGCAGTCAACCGGGACGAGGAGTCTACGAGCAGTACTTC. It is translated as CASSQPGRGVYEQYF.

This chain uses TRBV5-1 with TRBJ2-5, with D possibly being TRBD2 (5 bases). Germline CDR1 SGHRS, CDR2 YFSETQ. V lost 2 bases and J lost 5, with 10 bases in between. This CDR3 contains 13 residues. CDR3 DNA: TGCGCCAGCAGCTTCAGCACTAGGGAGACCCAGTACTTC. This gives the protein CASSFSTRETQYF.

J is TRBJ1-4 and V is TRBV18, with 8 bases aligning to TRBD1. Germline V CDR1 and CDR2: KGHSH, LQKENI. The CDR3 has 13 amino acids. J lost 8 bases, V lost 3 bases, and 2 bases had no gene match. The DNA of the CDR3 is TGTGCCAGCTCACCGACAGGGGTCGAAAAACTGTTTTTT. Translating it yields CASSPTGVEKLFF.

The chain uses TRBV11-1 and TRBJ1-4, with no clear D. The CDR3 is 14 amino acids. Germline V gene lookup returns CDR1 SGHAT and CDR2 FQDESV (reference sequence). Trimming shortened V by 3 bases and J by 4 bases, and 9 bases separated the two germline ends. The CDR3 nucleotides are TGTGCCAGCAGCTTGCAGAACATTAATGAAAAACTGTTTTTT. This translates into CASSLQNINEKLFF.

The chain couples TRBV7-9 to TRBJ1-5; D is perhaps TRBD1 (5 bases). The CDR3 is 15 residues long. V lost 1 base and J lost 0, with 7 bases in between. Germline V CDR1 and CDR2: SEHNR, FQNEAQ (reference sequence). The CDR3 DNA reads as TGTGCCAGCAGCTTAGGACAGAATAGCAATCAGCCCCAGCATTTT. It specifies CASSLGQNSNQPQHF.

This clone occurred once. The rearrangement joins TRBV13 to TRBJ2-1, with 11 bases lining up with TRBD2. The CDR3 has 17 residues. V was pared by 4 bases and J by 2 bases, with 7 bases of the junction left unmatched. CDR1 is PRHDT, CDR2 FYEKMQ, per germline (reference sequence). CDR3 loop: CASSSEIAGGTYNEQFF. The CDR3 DNA sequence: TGTGCCAGCAGCTCAGAAATAGCGGGAGGGACCTACAATGAGCAGTTCTTC.

This chain uses TRBV27 with TRBJ1-3; D gene unclear. CDR1 and CDR2 (germline): MNHEY, SMNVEV (reference sequence). Trimming pared 3 bases from V and 4 bases from J, leaving 10 bases between. The CDR3 has 14 amino acids. This CDR3 is CASSLRGTGNTIYF. The CDR3 DNA reads as TGTGCCAGCAGTTTGCGGGGAACGGGAAACACCATATATTTT.

The chain is built from TRBV19 and TRBJ1-2; no clear D. CDR3 size: 16 residues. Germline-derived CDR1 and CDR2 are LNHDA and SQIVND (reference sequence). Deletions cut 6 bases from V and 2 bases from J, with 19 bases between. The CDR3 spells CASRRVKEALNYGYTF. CDR3 coding DNA: TGTGCCAGTAGAAGGGTAAAGGAAGCCCTGAACTATGGCTACACCTTC.

V gene TRBV11-3 combines with J gene TRBJ2-3, with 8 bases lining up with TRBD2. The germline CDR1 and CDR2 sequences are SGHNT and YENEEA. Trimming cost V 4 bases and J 0 bases; bases outside gene matches: 9. This CDR3 has 17 residues. CDR3 amino acids: CASSYRPAGASTDTQYF. The DNA of the CDR3 is TGTGCCAGCAGCTACAGGCCAGCGGGAGCTAGCACAGATACGCAGTATTTT. Full variable domain (remainder filled in from reference TRBV11-3 and TRBJ2-3): EAGVVQSPRYKIIEKKQPVAFWCNPISGHNTLYWYLQNLGQGPELLIRYENEEAVDDSQLPKDRFSAERLKGVDSTLKIQPAELGDSAVYLCASSYRPAGASTDTQYFGPGTRLTVL.

The chain carries TRBV6-1 and TRBJ1-2; D is unclear. The CDR3 extends over 11 amino acids. Trimming pared 7 bases from V and 4 bases from J, leaving 7 bases between. Germline lookup yields CDR1 MNHNS and CDR2 SASEGT. The CDR3 nucleotides are TGTGCCAGCAATGTAGTCTATGGCTACACCTTC. Protein product: CASNVVYGYTF.

This chain uses TRBV11-3 with TRBJ2-1; D call uncertain. V was trimmed by 5 bases and J by 8 bases, leaving 16 bases between them. Per germline, CDR1 SGHNT and CDR2 YENEEA. The length of the CDR3 is 14 residues. The CDR3 coding sequence is TGTGCCAGCAGCCCCTTCTCAATGGATGATGAGCAGTTCTTC. Translated, it gives CASSPFSMDDEQFF. Full variable domain (remainder filled in from reference TRBV11-3 and TRBJ2-1): EAGVVQSPRYKIIEKKQPVAFWCNPISGHNTLYWYLQNLGQGPELLIRYENEEAVDDSQLPKDRFSAERLKGVDSTLKIQPAELGDSAVYLCASSPFSMDDEQFFGPGTRLTVL.

The chain uses TRBV15 and TRBJ2-7; D not certain. Trimming removed 0 bases from V and 1 base from J, with 10 bases in between. This CDR3 is 15 amino acids long. Per the germline V gene, CDR1 is LNHNV and CDR2 is YYDKDF (reference sequence). The CDR3 sequence: CATSRDSRSSYEQYF. As DNA, the CDR3 is TGTGCCACCAGCAGAGACTCGAGGTCATCCTACGAGCAGTACTTC.

V and J are TRBV27 and TRBJ2-5, with a weak D call TRBD1 (6 bases). The V end was cut by 6 bases, the J end by 0 bases, with 11 bases between. The CDR3 is made up of 14 amino acids. Germline V CDR1 and CDR2: MNHEY, SMNVEV (reference sequence). CDR3 protein: CASRLQGNQETQYF. CDR3 DNA: TGTGCCAGCAGATTACAGGGAAACCAAGAGACCCAGTACTTC.

This chain connects TRBV5-1 to TRBJ2-2, with a tentative D call TRBD2 (5 bases). CDR1 and CDR2 from the germline V gene are SGHRS and YFSETQ. This CDR3 comprises 16 residues. The V gene lost 0 bases and the J gene lost 5 bases, with 14 bases spanning the gap. This CDR3 reads CASSLGPRRGTGELFF. Here the CDR3 DNA reads TGCGCCAGCAGCTTGGGTCCTCGTCGGGGTACCGGGGAGCTGTTTTTT. Based on the CDR3 plus reference TRBV5-1 and TRBJ2-2, the full variable domain is KAGVTQTPRYLIKTRGQQVTLSCSPISGHRSVSWYQQTPGQGLQFLFEYFSETQRNKGNFPGRFSGRQFSNSRSEMNVSTLELGDSALYLCASSLGPRRGTGELFFGEGSRLTVL.

The chain is built from TRBV11-3 and TRBJ2-3, with D perhaps given as TRBD1 or TRBD2 (5 bases each). The V gene's germline CDR1 is SGHNT and CDR2 YENEEA. Trimming stripped 1 base from V and 4 bases from J, with 9 bases between. The CDR3 runs 14 residues. The CDR3 coding sequence is TGTGCCAGCAGCTTAGGGGGACGGGCAGATACGCAGTATTTT. Protein product: CASSLGGRADTQYF.